The present entry profiles one TCR beta chain with its context. The CDR3 is 13 residues long. V shed 3 bases, J shed 5 bases, and the junction held 2 bases outside the gene matches. The germline CDR1 and CDR2 sequences are MGHDK and SYGVNS. The data originate from a study of T-cell memory formation after mild COVID-19. TCRdb analysed the 5' RACE reads with MiXCR anew, one entry per CDR3 protein. The sample includes a few hundred thousand distinct CDR3 sequences, about 15% of them seen just once. The chain combines TRBV25-1 with TRBJ2-5; TRBD1 agrees at 8 bases. Sequenced material: PBMCs or a T cell subset sorted from them (not recorded which). The sequence was obtained from a man aged 18 to 30 who had mild COVID-19 (a few samples of this study predate the infection). Cell type and time point are not known. The CDR3 sequence is CASSDRGPETQYF. CDR3 coding DNA: TGTGCCAGCAGTGACAGGGGGCCGGAGACCCAGTACTTC.